This T cell receptor beta chain stems from a study of breast tumors, draining lymph nodes, adjacent tissues. General study results and limits: Tumors had less TCR diversity than lymph nodes, more than nontumor tissue. The lymph node origin of tumor T cells was framed as consistent with a hypothesis, not demonstrated.

This clonotype was detected ten times or more. Its target is unknown. V lost 6 bases, J lost 3 bases, and 12 bases lay in between. The CDR3 covers 14 residues. The germline V gene has CDR1 LNHDA and CDR2 SQIVND (reference sequence). Breast cancer patients provided tissue from their axillary draining lymph nodes. Via MiXCR, TCRdb re-called the multiplex PCR reads, giving one row per CDR3 protein. The table records 160,000 or so distinct CDR3 sequences, approximately 30% of them present only once. The V and J genes are TRBV19 and TRBJ1-5, with a tentative D call TRBD1 (6 bases). The sequencing input was axillary lymph node tissue. This clonotype was obtained from a female donor with breast cancer. Some clones in this sample may be carry-over from other donors' samples. CDR3 amino acids: CASRSGGPNQPQHF. The CDR3 nucleotides read TGTGCCAGTAGATCGGGGGGCCCCAATCAGCCCCAGCATTTT.